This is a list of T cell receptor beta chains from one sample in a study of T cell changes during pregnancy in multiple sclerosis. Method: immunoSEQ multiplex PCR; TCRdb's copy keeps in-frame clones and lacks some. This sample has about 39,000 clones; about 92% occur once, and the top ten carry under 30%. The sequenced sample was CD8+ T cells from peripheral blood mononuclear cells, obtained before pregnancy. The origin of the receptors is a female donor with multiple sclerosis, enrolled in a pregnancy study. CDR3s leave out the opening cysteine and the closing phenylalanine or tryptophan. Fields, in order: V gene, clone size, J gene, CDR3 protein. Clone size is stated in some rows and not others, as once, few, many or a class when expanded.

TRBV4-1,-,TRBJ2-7,ASSQWDTGIYEQY
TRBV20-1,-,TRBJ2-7,SARSAEQY
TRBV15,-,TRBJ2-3,ATSRTRLADTQY
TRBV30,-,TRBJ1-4,AWSQASVATNEKLF
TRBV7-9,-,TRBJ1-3,ASSLRQGSSGNTIY
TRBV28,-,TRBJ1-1,ASSLVGSGTVNTEAF
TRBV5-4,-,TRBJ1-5,ASSLTGSNQPQH
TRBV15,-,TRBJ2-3,ATSTGQGGTDTQY
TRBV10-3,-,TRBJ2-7,AIGGNPGTTTYEQY
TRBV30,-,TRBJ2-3,AWSHKEGMPDTQY
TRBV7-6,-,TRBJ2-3,ASSLEVGRSDTQY
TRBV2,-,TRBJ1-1,ASSGYQYRGTEAF
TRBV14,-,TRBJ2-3,ASSQAPGLAGRTDTQY
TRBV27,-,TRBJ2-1,ASSYGGGPGEQF
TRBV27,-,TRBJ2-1,ASSFLGLAGEGLGEQF
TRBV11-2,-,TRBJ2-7,ASSPPSSEQY
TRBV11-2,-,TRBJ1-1,ASSVQGPLRFSTEAF
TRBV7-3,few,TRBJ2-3,ASSQDRGGADTQY
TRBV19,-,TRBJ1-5,ASSIDPRTGLRPNQPQH
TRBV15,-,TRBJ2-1,ATSAPGTSDNEQF
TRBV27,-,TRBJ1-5,ASSLGQVREPQH
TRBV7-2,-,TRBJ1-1,ASSLVWPNTEAF
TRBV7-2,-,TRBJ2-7,ASSSSGTVVPYEQY
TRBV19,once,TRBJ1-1,ASSIDPGTGSSEAF
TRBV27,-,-,ASSQGQGANEQY
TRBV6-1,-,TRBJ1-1,ASSEPVIHRTYKNTEAF
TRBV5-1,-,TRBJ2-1,ASSFIGTSNEQF
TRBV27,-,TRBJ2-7,ASTFTRGTGVREQY
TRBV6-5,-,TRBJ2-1,ASAPNGLVFDEQF
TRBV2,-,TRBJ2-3,ASSEAEPDTQY
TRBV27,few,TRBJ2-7,ASSGGSRYEQY
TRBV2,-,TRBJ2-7,ASRAAGGYEQY
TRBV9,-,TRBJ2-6,ASSLTGESSGANVLT
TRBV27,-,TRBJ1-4,ASKRGVAKEGTNEKLF
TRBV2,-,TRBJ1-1,ASSDRTGANTEAF
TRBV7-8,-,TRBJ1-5,ATRTGLNEPQH
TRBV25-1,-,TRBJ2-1,ASTPGSGSYNEQF
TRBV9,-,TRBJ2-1,ASSFDRTSGGSYNEQF
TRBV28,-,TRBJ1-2,ASRPTGGYGYT
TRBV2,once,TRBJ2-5,ASGGWIGTQETQY
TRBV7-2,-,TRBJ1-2,ASSLHTLRAIYGYT
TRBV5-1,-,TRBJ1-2,ASSSISADYGYT
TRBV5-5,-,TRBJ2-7,ASSLTYEQY
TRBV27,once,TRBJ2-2,ASRKGLAGSTGELF
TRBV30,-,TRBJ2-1,AWTTSSYNEQF
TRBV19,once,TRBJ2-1,ASSIIGGVDEQF
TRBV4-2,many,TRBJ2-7,ASSQEPSGESYEQY
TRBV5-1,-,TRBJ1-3,ASSSDRVIY
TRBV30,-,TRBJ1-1,AWSVPDRGNTEAF
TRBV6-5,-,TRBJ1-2,ASSYTVNYGYT
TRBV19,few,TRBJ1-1,ASSMGGAGAF
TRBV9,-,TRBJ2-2,ASSATGGTGELF
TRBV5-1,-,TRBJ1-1,ASSIGTEAF
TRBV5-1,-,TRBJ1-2,ASKLGEADGYT
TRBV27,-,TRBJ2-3,ASSLSWLAEITDTQY
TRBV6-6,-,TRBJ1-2,ASSRGQDNYGYT
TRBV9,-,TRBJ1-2,ASSAPAQGAWGYT